Shown below are 14 T cell receptor beta chains from a single sample sequenced in a study of blood T cells in healthy people across ages. The authors ran a second PCR of about 6 to 11 cycles using a sample-barcoded 5' primer and a J-beta primer mix. TCRdb used MiXCR to reprocess the 5' RACE reads, holding one entry per CDR3 protein. The sample has roughly 800,000 distinct CDR3 sequences; about 62% are singletons. The sequenced sample consisted of blood. The receptors were gathered from a man aged 25-40 years in good health.

In its sample, this clonotype was seen a few times. V is TRBV20-1 and J is TRBJ2-7, with 7 bases that match TRBD2. V was pared by 3 bases and J by 0 bases, with 5 bases of the junction left unmatched. Germline CDR1 DFQATT, CDR2 SNEGSKA (reference sequence). CDR3 size: 14 residues. The CDR3 protein is CSASPAGASYEQYF. The CDR3 coding sequence is TGCAGTGCTAGCCCGGCGGGAGCCTCCTACGAGCAGTACTTC.

This clonotype appeared a few times. The rearrangement links TRBV20-1 to TRBJ1-5; no definite D call. The CDR3 loop spans 15 amino acids. V lost 0 bases and J 2 bases, leaving 11 bases between the germline ends. Looked up from germline, CDR1 is DFQATT and CDR2 is SNEGSKA (reference sequence). The CDR3 spells CSARDSGFGNQPQHF. Written as DNA, the CDR3 is TGCAGTGCTAGAGACTCGGGTTTCGGCAATCAGCCCCAGCATTTT.

This clonotype was recorded a few times. This chain links TRBV4-1 with TRBJ1-2; 10 nucleotides line up with TRBD1. With 1 base clipped from V and 4 bases from J, the junction kept 9 bases outside the gene matches. The CDR3 consists of 17 residues. CDR1 is MGHRA, CDR2 YSYEKL, per germline. CDR3 residues: CASSQGRGGQGLYGYTF. CDR3 sequence (DNA): TGCGCCAGCAGCCAAGGCCGAGGGGGACAGGGGCTCTATGGCTACACCTTC.

The chain uses TRBV9 and TRBJ2-7; D possibly corresponds to TRBD2 (5 bases). Trimming pared 1 base from V and 7 bases from J, leaving 12 bases between. This CDR3 has 13 residues. CDR1 and CDR2 from the germline V gene are SGDLS and YYNGEE. The CDR3 protein is CASSVSGINEQYF. In DNA form, the CDR3 reads TGTGCCAGCAGCGTATCCGGGATCAATGAGCAGTACTTC.

The chain combines TRBV12-3 or TRBV12-4 with TRBJ1-5; D gene unclear. V was shortened by 1 base and J by 3 bases, with 7 bases between the two germline ends. CDR3 length: 14 amino acids. CDR3 region: CASSLDGPNQPQHF. DNA of the CDR3: TGTGCCAGCAGTTTAGACGGACCCAATCAGCCCCAGCATTTT.

This clonotype has a handful of counts. V usage is TRBV15 and J usage is TRBJ2-1; D is unresolved. The V end was cut by 7 bases, the J end by 8 bases, with 18 bases between. The CDR3 runs to 14 residues. Germline V gives CDR1 LNHNV, CDR2 YYDKDF (reference sequence). The CDR3 DNA is TGTGCCACCAACGACTTAGTGAGAGGCGATGAGCAGTTCTTC. Its translation is CATNDLVRGDEQFF.

The chain combines TRBV11-1 with TRBJ2-1; no clear D. The J call may be mistaken, given a closer DNA end match to TRBJ2-7. The CDR3 has 11 residues. The V gene's germline CDR1 is SGHAT and CDR2 FQDESV (reference sequence). The CDR3 here is CATSRANEQYF. Written as DNA, the CDR3 is TGTGCCACCTCCCGGGCCAATGAGCAGTACTTC.

This clonotype has just a few counts. The chain recombines TRBV7-9 with TRBJ2-7; weak D call: TRBD2 (6 bases). In germline, CDR1 is SEHNR, CDR2 FQNEAQ (reference sequence). The germline V and J ends were trimmed by 3 bases and 5 bases, with 11 bases remaining between them. There are 13 residues in the CDR3. This chain's CDR3 is CASSFIGGDEQYF. The CDR3 bases are TGTGCCAGCAGCTTTATTGGCGGGGACGAGCAGTACTTC.

This chain links TRBV7-2 with TRBJ2-7, with 11 positions matching TRBD2. The CDR3 totals 17 residues. Germline V gives CDR1 SGHTA, CDR2 FQGNSA. V shed 0 bases and J 7 bases; nucleotides not matched to a gene: 11. The CDR3 reads CASSLASGRAPNNEQYF. CDR3 DNA: TGTGCCAGCAGCTTAGCTAGCGGGAGGGCACCCAACAATGAGCAGTACTTC. The full variable domain, completed using reference TRBV7-2 and TRBJ2-7, is GAGVSQSPSNKVTEKGKDVELRCDPISGHTALYWYRQSLGQGLEFLIYFQGNSAPDKSGLPSDRFSAERTGGSVSTLTIQRTQQEDSAVYLCASSLASGRAPNNEQYFGPGTRLTVT.

The chain joins TRBV15 to TRBJ2-1; D is possibly TRBD1 or TRBD2 (6 bases each). Germline assignment: CDR1 LNHNV and CDR2 YYDKDF (reference sequence). The V end was cut by 0 bases, the J end by 8 bases, with 17 bases between. CDR3 length equals 16 residues. CDR3 residues: CATSREGASESHEQFF. The CDR3 region has the DNA TGTGCCACCAGCAGAGAGGGGGCTAGCGAGAGTCATGAGCAGTTCTTC. The full variable domain, in which reference TRBV15 and TRBJ2-1 provide the parts outside the CDR3, is DAMVIQNPRYQVTQFGKPVTLSCSQTLNHNVMYWYQQKSSQAPKLLFHYYDKDFNNEADTPDNFQSRRPNTSFCFLDIRSPGLGDTAMYLCATSREGASESHEQFFGPGTRLTVL.

The V call is TRBV6-5, the J call TRBJ1-1; TRBD1 matches at 7 bases. The ends lost 7 bases at V and 2 bases at J; junction bases unmatched: 10. CDR1 and CDR2 from the germline V gene are MNHEY and SVGAGI. The CDR3 consists of 15 residues. This CDR3 is CASKFLGQSNTEAFF. The DNA of the CDR3 is TGTGCCAGCAAATTTTTGGGACAGAGTAACACTGAAGCTTTCTTT.

This clonotype was observed a handful of times. This rearrangement joins TRBV2 to TRBJ2-7; weak D call: TRBD1 (5 bases). CDR1 is SNHLY and CDR2 is FYNNEI in the germline V gene. The length of the CDR3 is 14 residues. V dropped 8 bases and J dropped 1 base, with 15 bases sitting between them. The chain's CDR3 is CASQGRVLSYEQYF. For the CDR3, the DNA is TGTGCCAGCCAGGGCAGGGTACTTTCCTACGAGCAGTACTTC.

V gene TRBV20-1 combines with J gene TRBJ2-4, with a weak D call TRBD1 (5 bases). Matching the DNA end better, TRBJ2-7 makes the J call doubtful. There are 15 residues in the CDR3. Germline lookup yields CDR1 DFQATT and CDR2 SNEGSKA (reference sequence). The CDR3 DNA follows: TGCAGTGCTAGAGAAAGACAGCCGTCCCGCTACGAGCAGTACTTC. This codes for CSARERQPSRYEQYF.

In its sample, this clonotype was seen a few times. This rearrangement joins TRBV28 to TRBJ2-1; 9 bases map to TRBD2. CDR3 length: 14 amino acids. Germline-derived CDR1 and CDR2 are MDHEN and SYDVKM. Losses at the gene ends were 3 bases for V and 8 bases for J; bases not matched to a gene: 5. For the CDR3, the DNA is TGTGCCAGCAGTTTTTTAGCGGGAGTACATGAGCAGTTCTTC. Protein sequence: CASSFLAGVHEQFF. Variable domain in full (rest from reference TRBV28 and TRBJ2-1): DVKVTQSSRYLVKRTGEKVFLECVQDMDHENMFWYRQDPGLGLRLIYFSYDVKMKEKGDIPEGYSVSREKKERFSLILESASTNQTSMYLCASSFLAGVHEQFFGPGTRLTVL.